This TCR delta chain was recorded in a study of γδ T cells in repeated Plasmodium falciparum infection. Vgamma9/Vdelta2+ and Vdelta2-negative gammadelta T cells were flow-sorted from PBMC for bulk sequencing. TCRdb re-called clones from the multiplex PCR reads via CATT. The table shows approximately 93,000 delta-chain clones, with 0.9% to 1% occurring only once. This CDR3 spans 19 amino acids. The germline CDR1 and CDR2 sequences are GEAIGNYY and EKD. This clone was seen a few times. This likely came from a read error, as a far larger clone is one base away. The same CDR3 can be traced to other DNA sequences in this sample.

The chain recombines TRDV2 with TRDJ1, with 13 bases that match TRDD3. TCRdb is silent on the J gene; assignment here came from matching the DNA to germline. The sample taken for sequencing was gamma-delta T cells from blood. The TCR comes from a pool of human donors (malaria-infected and uninfected, not separated). CDR3 protein: CACDPVLGDTPLYTDKLIF. In DNA, the CDR3 is TGTGCCTGTGACCCTGTACTGGGGGATACGCCTTTGTACACTGATAAACTCATCTTT.